This T cell receptor beta chain was found in a study of OX40 agonist ivuxolimab in advanced cancers. Broadly, across the study: Ivuxolimab was an agonistic, fully human IgG2 monoclonal antibody directed against OX40 (CD134), a costimulatory receptor. Peripheral TCRbeta sequencing aimed to test whether ivuxolimab altered TCR sequence diversity and caused clonal T-cell expansion. Three dose-escalation patients achieved partial responses, one with hepatocellular carcinoma and two with cutaneous melanoma. Of the approximately 50 dose-escalation patients, hepatocellular carcinoma was present in about 20, melanoma in roughly 15, renal cell carcinoma in 9 and head and neck cancer in 9. Intravenous ivuxolimab was administered to patients every 2 weeks at six dose levels: 0.01, 0.1, 0.3, 1.5, 3 and 10 mg/kg. The paper describes the monotherapy dose-escalation part (N of about 57 patients) of the phase I trial of ivuxolimab. A male proportion of 70% to 90% and a mean age of roughly 58 years, ranging from 23 to 79, were recorded for the dose-escalation cohort. Prior anti-PD-1, anti-PD-L1 or anti-CTLA-4 therapy was permitted, and checkpoint inhibitors had been received by roughly 40% of dose-escalation patients.

A note on this clone: Its cognate antigen has yet to be identified. No much larger clone is present one base from it, and per-base qualities are unavailable. Other DNA variants within this sample encode the same CDR3.

V is reduced by 7 bases and J by 1 base, leaving a spacing of 5 bases between them. The CDR1 and CDR2 encoded by the germline V gene are SGHRS and YFSETQ. CDR3 length: 11 amino acids, cysteine to phenylalanine. Only the CDR3 DNA stays, 33 bases, in frame from base 1. Here is what the overall study found, with its caveats: After ivuxolimab, expanded clones were on average more numerous among CD8+ T cells than among CD4+ T cells. At doses of 0.1 to 3.0 mg/kg, clonal expansion of both CD4+ and CD8+ blood T cells was observed from baseline to week 6. Low levels of normalized T-cell clonal expansion were also seen in some patients who did not respond. Antigen specificity was not determined for the clonally expanded peripheral T cells. In the 0.1-3.0 mg/kg groups, partial responders were among the patients with the lowest normalized peripheral clonal expansion, particularly in CD8+ T cells.

For sequencing of the TCRbeta CDR3 region, genomic DNA was extracted from the sorted cells. TCRbeta CDR3 regions were sequenced using the immunoSEQ Assay. This is the immuneACCESS table as TCRdb keeps it, with only in-frame sequences that have V and J called. A part of the clones is gone; compared with another copy, unresolved V genes explain less than half, and the rest is unexplained. This sample gives approximately 66,000 clones in total; 85% of them show up just once. The top ten clonotypes cover about 0.83% of the sample. The trial excluded patients who had a history of autoimmune disease or who were on systemic immunosuppression. In every dose cohort, peripheral blood was drawn for TCR sequencing at baseline, cycle 4 day 1, and cycle 7 day 1. The samples were taken from a phase I, first-in-human, multicenter, open-label dose-escalation trial of ivuxolimab. Adults with locally advanced or metastatic head and neck squamous cell, hepatocellular, melanoma or renal cell carcinoma were enrolled in the trial. Before TCR sequencing, CD4+ and CD8+ T cells were separately sorted from peripheral blood.

This sample comprised CD4+ or CD8+ T cells sorted from blood, obtained in a trial of the OX40 agonist ivuxolimab. The rearrangement joined TRBV5-1 to TRBJ1-1, with the D gene too uncertain to name. This TCR derives from an adult with an advanced solid tumor such as melanoma, head and neck, liver or kidney cancer. In nucleotides, the sequence is TGCGCCAGCTCGTCGAACACTGAAGCTTTCTTT. This yields the protein CASSSNTEAFF.